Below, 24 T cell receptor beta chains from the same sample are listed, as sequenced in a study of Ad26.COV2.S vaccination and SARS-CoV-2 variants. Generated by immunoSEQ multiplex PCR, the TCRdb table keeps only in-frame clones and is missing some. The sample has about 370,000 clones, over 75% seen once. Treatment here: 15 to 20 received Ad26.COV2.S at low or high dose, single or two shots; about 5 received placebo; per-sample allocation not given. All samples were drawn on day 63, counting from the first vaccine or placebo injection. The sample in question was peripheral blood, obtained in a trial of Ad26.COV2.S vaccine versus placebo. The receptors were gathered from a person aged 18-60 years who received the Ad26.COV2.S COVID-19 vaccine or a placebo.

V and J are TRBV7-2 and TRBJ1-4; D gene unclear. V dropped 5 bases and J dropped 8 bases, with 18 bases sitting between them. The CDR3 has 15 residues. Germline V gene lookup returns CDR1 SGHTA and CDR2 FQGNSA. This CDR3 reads CASSADFSTAEKLFF. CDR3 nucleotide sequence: TGTGCCAGCAGCGCGGACTTCTCAACGGCGGAAAAACTGTTTTTT.

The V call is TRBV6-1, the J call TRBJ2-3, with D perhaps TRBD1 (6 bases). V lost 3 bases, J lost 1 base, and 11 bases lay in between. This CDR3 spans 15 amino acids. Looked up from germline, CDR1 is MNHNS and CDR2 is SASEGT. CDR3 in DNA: TGTGCCAGCAGTGATCATGCAGGGGGCACAGATACGCAGTATTTT. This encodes CASSDHAGGTDTQYF.

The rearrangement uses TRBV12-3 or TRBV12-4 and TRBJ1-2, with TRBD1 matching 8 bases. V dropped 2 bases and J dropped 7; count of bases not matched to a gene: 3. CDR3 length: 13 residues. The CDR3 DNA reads TGTGCCAGCAGTTTACGGGGACAGGCTGGCTACACCTTC. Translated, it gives CASSLRGQAGYTF.

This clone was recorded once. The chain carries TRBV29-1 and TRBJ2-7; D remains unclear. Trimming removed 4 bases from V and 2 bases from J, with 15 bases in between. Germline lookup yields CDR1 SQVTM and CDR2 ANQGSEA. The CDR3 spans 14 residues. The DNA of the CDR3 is TGCAGCGTTGGTCGTGCGAAGGGAACCTACGAGCAGTACTTC. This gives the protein CSVGRAKGTYEQYF.

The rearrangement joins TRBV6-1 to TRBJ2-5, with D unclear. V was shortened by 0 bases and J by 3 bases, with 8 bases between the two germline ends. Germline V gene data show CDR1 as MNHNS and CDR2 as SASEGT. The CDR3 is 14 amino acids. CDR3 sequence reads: CASSEAGREETQYF. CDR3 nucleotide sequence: TGTGCCAGCAGTGAAGCGGGAAGGGAAGAGACCCAGTACTTC.

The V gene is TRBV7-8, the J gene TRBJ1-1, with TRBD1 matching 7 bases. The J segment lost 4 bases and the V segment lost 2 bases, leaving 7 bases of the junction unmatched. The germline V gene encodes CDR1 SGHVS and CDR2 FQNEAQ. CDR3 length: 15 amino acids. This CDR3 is CASSLMTGKGTEAFF. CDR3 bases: TGTGCCAGCAGCTTAATGACAGGGAAGGGCACTGAAGCTTTCTTT.

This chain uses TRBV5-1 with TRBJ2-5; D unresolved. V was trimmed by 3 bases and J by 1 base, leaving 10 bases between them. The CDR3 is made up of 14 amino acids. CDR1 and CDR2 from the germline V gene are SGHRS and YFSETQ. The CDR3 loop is CASSWQGIQETQYF. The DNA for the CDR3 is TGCGCCAGCAGCTGGCAAGGGATCCAAGAGACCCAGTACTTC.

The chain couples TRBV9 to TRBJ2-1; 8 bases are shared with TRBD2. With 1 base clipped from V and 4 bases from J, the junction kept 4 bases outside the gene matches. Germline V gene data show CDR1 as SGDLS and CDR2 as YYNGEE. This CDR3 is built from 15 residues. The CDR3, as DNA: TGTGCCAGCAGCGTAATGGCTAGCGGGTACAATGAGCAGTTCTTC. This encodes CASSVMASGYNEQFF.

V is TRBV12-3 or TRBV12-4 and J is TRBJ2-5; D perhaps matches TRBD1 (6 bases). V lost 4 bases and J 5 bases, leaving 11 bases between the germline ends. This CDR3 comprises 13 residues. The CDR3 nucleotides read TGTGCCAGCAGTTATTACAGGGCGGAGACCCAGTACTTC. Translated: CASSYYRAETQYF.

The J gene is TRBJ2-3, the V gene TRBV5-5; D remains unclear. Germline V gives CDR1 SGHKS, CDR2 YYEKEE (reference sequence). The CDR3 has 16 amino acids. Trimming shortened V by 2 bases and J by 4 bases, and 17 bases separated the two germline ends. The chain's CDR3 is CASSLTPSALSDTQYF. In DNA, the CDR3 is TGTGCCAGCAGCTTAACACCAAGCGCGTTATCAGATACGCAGTATTTT.

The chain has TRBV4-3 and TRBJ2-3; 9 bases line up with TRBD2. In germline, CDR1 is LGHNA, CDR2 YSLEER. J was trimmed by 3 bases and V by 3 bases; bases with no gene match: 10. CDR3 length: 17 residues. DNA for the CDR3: TGCGCCAGCAGCCAGCTACAGGCGACTAGCGGTACAGATACGCAGTATTTT. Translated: CASSQLQATSGTDTQYF.

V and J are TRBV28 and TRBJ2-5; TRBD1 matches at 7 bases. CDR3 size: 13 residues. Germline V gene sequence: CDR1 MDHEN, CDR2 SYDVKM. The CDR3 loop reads CATNRGYQETQYF. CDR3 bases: TGTGCTACAAACAGGGGCTATCAAGAGACCCAGTACTTC.

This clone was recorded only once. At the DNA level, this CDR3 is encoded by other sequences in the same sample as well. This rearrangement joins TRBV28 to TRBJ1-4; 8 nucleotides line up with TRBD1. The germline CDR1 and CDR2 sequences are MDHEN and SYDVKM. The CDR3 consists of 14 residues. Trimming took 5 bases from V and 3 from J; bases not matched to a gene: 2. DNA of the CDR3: TGTGCCAGCAGTCCAGGGGGCTCTAATGAAAAACTGTTTTTT. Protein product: CASSPGGSNEKLFF.

This chain's CDR3 is CASRGTGWGDTGELFF. DNA of the CDR3: TGTGCCAGTAGAGGGACAGGATGGGGGGACACCGGGGAGCTGTTTTTT. The chain recombines TRBV19 with TRBJ2-2; 8 bases agree with TRBD1. The CDR3 is 16 amino acids. From germline, CDR1 is LNHDA and CDR2 SQIVND (reference sequence). V shed 6 bases, J shed 3 bases, and the junction held 9 bases outside the gene matches.

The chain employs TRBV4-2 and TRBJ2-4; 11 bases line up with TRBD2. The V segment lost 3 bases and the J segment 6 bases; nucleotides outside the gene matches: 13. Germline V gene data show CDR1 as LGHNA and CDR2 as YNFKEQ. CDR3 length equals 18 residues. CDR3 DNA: TGTGCCAGCAGCCAGGACTTATCGTTAGCGGGAGGGGGAAACATTCAGTACTTC. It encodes CASSQDLSLAGGGNIQYF.

The CDR3 region is CSASSQPQHF. CDR3 bases: TGCAGTGCTAGTAGTCAGCCCCAGCATTTT. The rearrangement joins TRBV20-1 to TRBJ1-5, with D unresolved. V gave up 3 bases and J gave up 6 bases, with 3 bases separating them. The length of the CDR3 is 10 residues. The V gene's germline CDR1 is DFQATT and CDR2 SNEGSKA (reference sequence).

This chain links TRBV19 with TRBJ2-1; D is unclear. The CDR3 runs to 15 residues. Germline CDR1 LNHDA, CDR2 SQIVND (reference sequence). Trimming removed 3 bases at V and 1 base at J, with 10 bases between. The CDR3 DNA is TGTGCCAGTAGTATCGGACCGACATCCTACAATGAGCAGTTCTTC. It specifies CASSIGPTSYNEQFF.

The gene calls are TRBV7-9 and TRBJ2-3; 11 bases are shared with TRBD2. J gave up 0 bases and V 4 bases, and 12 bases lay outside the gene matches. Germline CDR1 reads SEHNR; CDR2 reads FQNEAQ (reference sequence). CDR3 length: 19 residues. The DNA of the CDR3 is TGTGCCAGCAGCTCGCCCGGGACTAGCGGAGCAACTAGCACAGATACGCAGTATTTT. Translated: CASSSPGTSGATSTDTQYF.

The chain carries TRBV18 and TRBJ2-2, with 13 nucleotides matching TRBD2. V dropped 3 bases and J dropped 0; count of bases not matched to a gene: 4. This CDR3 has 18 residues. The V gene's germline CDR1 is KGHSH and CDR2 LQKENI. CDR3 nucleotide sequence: TGTGCCAGCTCACCCCTAGGACTAGCGGGAGCGAACACCGGGGAGCTGTTTTTT. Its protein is CASSPLGLAGANTGELFF.

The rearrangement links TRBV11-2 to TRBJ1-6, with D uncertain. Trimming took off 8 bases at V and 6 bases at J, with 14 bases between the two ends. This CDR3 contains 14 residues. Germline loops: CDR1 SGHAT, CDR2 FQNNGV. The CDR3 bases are TGTGCCAGCGAAGCGGGATCTTTTAATTCACCCCTCCACTTT. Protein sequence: CASEAGSFNSPLHF. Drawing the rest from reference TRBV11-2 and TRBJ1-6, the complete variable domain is EAGVAQSPRYKIIEKRQSVAFWCNPISGHATLYWYQQILGQGPKLLIQFQNNGVVDDSQLPKDRFSAERLKGVDSTLKIQPAKLEDSAVYLCASEAGSFNSPLHFGNGTRLTVT.

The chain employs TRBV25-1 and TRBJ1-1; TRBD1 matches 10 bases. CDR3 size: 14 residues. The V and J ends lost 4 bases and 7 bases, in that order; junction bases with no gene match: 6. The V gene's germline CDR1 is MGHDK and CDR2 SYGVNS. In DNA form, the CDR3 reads TGTGCCAGCAGTGGAGTCGGGACAGGGGTTGAAGCTTTCTTT. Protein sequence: CASSGVGTGVEAFF.

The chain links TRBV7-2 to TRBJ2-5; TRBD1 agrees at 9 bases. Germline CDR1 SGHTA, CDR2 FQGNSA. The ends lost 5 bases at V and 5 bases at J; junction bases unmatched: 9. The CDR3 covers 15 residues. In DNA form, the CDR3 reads TGTGCCAGCAGCCCCCGGGACAGGGCGGGGGAGACCCAGTACTTC. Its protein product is CASSPRDRAGETQYF. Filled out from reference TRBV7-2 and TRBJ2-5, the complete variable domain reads GAGVSQSPSNKVTEKGKDVELRCDPISGHTALYWYRQSLGQGLEFLIYFQGNSAPDKSGLPSDRFSAERTGGSVSTLTIQRTQQEDSAVYLCASSPRDRAGETQYFGPGTRLLVL.

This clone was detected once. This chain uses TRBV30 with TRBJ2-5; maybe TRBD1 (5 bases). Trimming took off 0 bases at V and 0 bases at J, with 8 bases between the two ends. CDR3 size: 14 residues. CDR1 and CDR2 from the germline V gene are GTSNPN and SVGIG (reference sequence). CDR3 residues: CAWSVQGDQETQYF. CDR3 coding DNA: TGTGCCTGGAGTGTACAAGGGGACCAAGAGACCCAGTACTTC. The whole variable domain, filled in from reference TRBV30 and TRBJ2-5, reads SQTIHQWPATLVQPVGSPLSLECTVEGTSNPNLYWYRQAAGRGLQLLFYSVGIGQISSEVPQNLSASRPQDRQFILSSKKLLLSDSGFYLCAWSVQGDQETQYFGPGTRLLVL.

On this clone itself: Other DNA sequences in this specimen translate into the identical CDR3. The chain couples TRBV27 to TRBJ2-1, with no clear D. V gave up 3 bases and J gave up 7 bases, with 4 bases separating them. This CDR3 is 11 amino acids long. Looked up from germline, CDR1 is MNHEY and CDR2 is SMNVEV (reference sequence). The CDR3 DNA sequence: TGTGCCAGCAGTTTTCATAATGAGCAGTTCTTC. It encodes CASSFHNEQFF.